The 30 T cell receptor beta chains given below trace back to one sample, sequenced in a study of human T cells and chemical hapten exposure. Stated time point: patch test 1, 2 weeks after DPC sensitization. Treatment described: therapeutic diphenylcyclopropenone sensitization with weekly scalp DPC. TCRdb re-analysed the RACE reads in MiXCR, keeping a single row per CDR3 protein. Found here are 370,000 or so distinct CDR3 sequences, more than 4.5% of them singletons; the top ten hold approximately 2.3%. Sequenced material: whole blood, taken in connection with sensitization to the hapten diphenylcyclopropenone (DPC). The origin of the receptors is a woman aged 45-65 years with alopecia areata. Some clones in this sample may be carry-over from other donors' samples.

The chain uses TRBV12-3 or TRBV12-4 and TRBJ2-1, with a weak D call TRBD2 (5 bases). The CDR3 length is 13 residues. Trimming took off 3 bases at V and 7 bases at J, with 10 bases between the two ends. In DNA form, the CDR3 reads TGTGCCAGCAGTTTTATGACGGGGAATGAGCAGTTCTTC. It translates to CASSFMTGNEQFF.

The chain joins TRBV29-1 to TRBJ2-5, with D possibly being TRBD2 (6 bases). The CDR3 loop spans 13 amino acids. Trimming pared 4 bases from V and 4 bases from J, leaving 13 bases between. The germline V gene encodes CDR1 SQVTM and CDR2 ANQGSEA. Here the CDR3 DNA reads TGCAGCGTTGCCCACTCAGCGGGAGAGACCCAGTACTTC. It is translated as CSVAHSAGETQYF.

This clonotype has just a few counts. The chain employs TRBV29-1 and TRBJ2-1, with D tentatively TRBD2 (7 bases). Germline CDR1 reads SQVTM; CDR2 reads ANQGSEA. This CDR3 comprises 14 residues. V was clipped by 1 base and J by 6 bases, with 13 bases between them. For the CDR3, the DNA is TGCAGCGTTGAAGGTGCGGGGGCCGTCAATGAGCAGTTCTTC. Its protein product is CSVEGAGAVNEQFF.

The rearrangement uses TRBV20-1 and TRBJ1-5, with 9 bases aligning to TRBD1. CDR1 is DFQATT, CDR2 SNEGSKA, per germline (reference sequence). This CDR3 is 13 amino acids long. After removal of 6 bases from V and 4 bases from J, the junction contained 4 bases not matched to a gene. CDR3 DNA sequence: TGCAGTGCCGCGACAGGGGGGAATCAGCCCCAGCATTTT. Amino acids: CSAATGGNQPQHF.

The V gene is TRBV12-3 or TRBV12-4, the J gene TRBJ1-2; the D gene is possibly TRBD1 (5 bases). V lost 2 bases and J lost 9, with 13 bases in between. The CDR3 totals 13 residues. This CDR3 reads CASSLLGGTSYTF. In nucleotides, the CDR3 is TGTGCCAGCAGTTTATTGGGCGGGACCAGCTACACCTTC.

This clonotype was counted at least ten times. The chain recombines TRBV5-1 with TRBJ2-3; D unresolved. The V end lost 1 base, the J end lost 0 bases, and 9 bases lay between the germline ends. The CDR3 totals 15 residues. CDR1 and CDR2 (germline): SGHRS, YFSETQ. The CDR3 here is CASSLLTASTDTQYF. CDR3 sequence (DNA): TGCGCCAGCAGCTTGTTAACAGCCAGCACAGATACGCAGTATTTT.

This clonotype came up many times. The chain links TRBV5-6 to TRBJ2-3; D is unclear. The germline gives CDR1 SGHDT, CDR2 YYEEEE. V was cut by 0 bases and J by 1 base, with 6 bases left in between. The CDR3 sequence is 14 residues long. DNA for the CDR3: TGTGCCAGCAGCTTGGGCTTTGGCACAGATACGCAGTATTTT. Protein sequence: CASSLGFGTDTQYF.

There are a few counts of this clonotype. The V call is TRBV28, the J call TRBJ2-3; TRBD2 matches at 14 bases. Losses at the gene ends were 5 bases for V and 1 base for J; bases not matched to a gene: 8. The CDR3 is made up of 18 amino acids. The germline CDR1 and CDR2 sequences are MDHEN and SYDVKM. CDR3 sequence reads: CASSEGLAGGQRTDTQYF. The CDR3 DNA reads TGTGCCAGCAGTGAAGGACTAGCGGGAGGACAACGCACAGATACGCAGTATTTT.

This clonotype has ten or more counts. The genes are TRBV2 and TRBJ2-7; no firm D call. Trimming took off 2 bases at V and 5 bases at J, with 10 bases between the two ends. The CDR3 contains 13 residues. The germline gives CDR1 SNHLY, CDR2 FYNNEI. The CDR3 reads CASSEWKSHEQYF. The CDR3 nucleotides read TGTGCCAGCAGTGAATGGAAGTCCCACGAGCAGTACTTC.

This clonotype was picked up many times. The V and J genes are TRBV7-2 and TRBJ2-3; 13 nucleotides match TRBD2. This CDR3 comprises 15 residues. With 2 bases clipped from V and 4 bases from J, the junction kept 0 bases outside the gene matches. Germline CDR1 reads SGHTA; CDR2 reads FQGNSA. The chain's CDR3 is CASSLTSGRADTQYF. CDR3 nucleotides: TGTGCCAGCAGCTTAACTAGCGGGAGGGCAGATACGCAGTATTTT.

This clonotype was recorded at least ten times. The gene calls are TRBV28 and TRBJ2-1; TRBD2 aligns across 7 bases. Trimming took 3 bases from V and 7 from J; bases not matched to a gene: 0. Germline lookup yields CDR1 MDHEN and CDR2 SYDVKM. This CDR3 contains 12 residues. CDR3: CASSFGRNEQFF. DNA of the CDR3: TGTGCCAGCAGTTTCGGGAGGAATGAGCAGTTCTTC.

This clonotype was seen at least ten times. The J gene is TRBJ1-1, the V gene TRBV13; D uncertain. Germline V gene lookup returns CDR1 PRHDT and CDR2 FYEKMQ (reference sequence). This CDR3 comprises 13 residues. V lost 5 bases and J 2 bases, leaving 9 bases between the germline ends. CDR3 amino acids: CASSVAANTEAFF. Here the CDR3 DNA reads TGTGCCAGCAGCGTGGCCGCCAACACTGAAGCTTTCTTT.

A few counts support this clonotype. The chain is built from TRBV9 and TRBJ2-3; D is undetermined. Trimming pared 2 bases from V and 0 bases from J, leaving 13 bases between. The CDR3 spans 16 residues. Germline V CDR1 and CDR2: SGDLS, YYNGEE. In nucleotides, the CDR3 is TGTGCCAGCAGCGTCGGCCCGAAACCTAGCACAGATACGCAGTATTTT. Amino acids: CASSVGPKPSTDTQYF. The full variable domain, with the rest looked up from reference TRBV9 and TRBJ2-3, is DSGVTQTPKHLITATGQRVTLRCSPRSGDLSVYWYQQSLDQGLQFLIQYYNGEERAKGNILERFSAQQFPDLHSELNLSSLELGDSALYFCASSVGPKPSTDTQYFGPGTRLTVL.

This clonotype has just a few counts. The chain employs TRBV4-2 and TRBJ2-1; no clear D gene. V was pared by 4 bases and J by 8 bases, with 15 bases between. The CDR3 is 14 amino acids. The V gene's germline CDR1 is LGHNA and CDR2 YNFKEQ. The CDR3 sequence: CASSLSASKDEQFF. CDR3 bases: TGTGCCAGCAGCCTCTCGGCGTCCAAGGATGAGCAGTTCTTC.

This clonotype came up many times. This rearrangement joins TRBV5-1 to TRBJ2-5; tentatively, D is TRBD1 or TRBD2 (6 bases each). The CDR3 sequence is 15 residues long. The V end lost 0 bases, the J end lost 3 bases, and 12 bases lay between the germline ends. Per the germline V gene, CDR1 is SGHRS and CDR2 is YFSETQ. The CDR3 bases are TGCGCCAGCAGCTTGGTTGGGGGGCGCGAAGAGACCCAGTACTTC. The encoded protein is CASSLVGGREETQYF.

V gene TRBV6-5 combines with J gene TRBJ2-1, with TRBD2 identical over 9 bases. Germline assignment: CDR1 MNHEY and CDR2 SVGAGI. CDR3 length: 15 amino acids. With 5 bases clipped from V and 6 bases from J, the junction kept 8 bases outside the gene matches. The CDR3: CASSPAGGLTNEQFF. Here the CDR3 DNA reads TGTGCCAGCAGTCCGGCGGGAGGGCTTACCAATGAGCAGTTCTTC.

This clonotype turned up a few times. The V and J genes are TRBV28 and TRBJ1-1, with D hard to call. Germline CDR1 MDHEN, CDR2 SYDVKM. V gave up 3 bases and J gave up 3 bases, with 14 bases separating them. CDR3 length: 15 amino acids. In DNA form, the CDR3 reads TGTGCCAGCAGTTTCGATGTCAGGTTCGACACTGAAGCTTTCTTT. It yields the protein CASSFDVRFDTEAFF.

A few counts support this clonotype. This chain connects TRBV7-2 to TRBJ2-5, with TRBD2 matching 13 bases. The CDR3 length is 17 residues. Germline CDR1 is SGHTA and CDR2 is FQGNSA. The junction had 7 bases not matched to a gene; V was cut back by 1 base and J by 5 bases. CDR3 sequence reads: CASSLVLRTSGSETQYF. CDR3 DNA sequence: TGTGCCAGCAGCTTAGTACTTCGGACTAGCGGGAGTGAGACCCAGTACTTC.

This clonotype was counted at least ten times. V is TRBV6-8 and J is TRBJ2-3; D gene ambiguous. With 7 bases removed from V and 3 bases from J, the gap between germline ends came to 17 bases. CDR1 and CDR2 from the germline V gene are MNHGY and SAAAGT. The CDR3 totals 15 residues. The CDR3 sequence: CASIKPRRRTDTQYF. In DNA, the CDR3 is TGTGCCAGCATCAAACCCAGGCGTCGTACAGATACGCAGTATTTT.

This clonotype was recorded many times. V usage is TRBV12-3 or TRBV12-4 and J usage is TRBJ1-1, with 9 bases fitting TRBD1. V was clipped by 8 bases and J by 6 bases; unmatched bases: 4. This CDR3 has 12 residues. The CDR3 DNA follows: TGTGCCAGCGGACAGGGGAGAGCTGAAGCTTTCTTT. Protein product: CASGQGRAEAFF.

There are many counts of this clonotype. The rearrangement uses TRBV4-1 and TRBJ1-4; D gene ambiguous. Germline CDR1 reads MGHRA; CDR2 reads YSYEKL. This CDR3 region has 13 residues. Trimming pared 0 bases from V and 8 bases from J, leaving 7 bases between. Here the CDR3 reads CASSQEPREKLFF. The CDR3 DNA reads as TGCGCCAGCAGCCAAGAACCCAGGGAAAAACTGTTTTTT.

This clonotype was seen repeatedly, ten times or more. The chain has TRBV28 and TRBJ1-6; TRBD1 matches 8 bases. V lost 6 bases and J lost 10; bases outside the gene matches: 5. Germline lookup yields CDR1 MDHEN and CDR2 SYDVKM. CDR3 size: 13 residues. CDR3 nucleotides: TGTGCCAGCAGGGCGGACAGGGTCTCACCCCTCCACTTT. This sequence encodes CASRADRVSPLHF. Full variable domain (remainder filled in from reference TRBV28 and TRBJ1-6): DVKVTQSSRYLVKRTGEKVFLECVQDMDHENMFWYRQDPGLGLRLIYFSYDVKMKEKGDIPEGYSVSREKKERFSLILESASTNQTSMYLCASRADRVSPLHFGNGTRLTVT.

This clonotype was observed a few times. The rearrangement joins TRBV6-5 to TRBJ2-2; D remains unclear. Trimming pared 5 bases from V and 7 bases from J, leaving 11 bases between. The CDR3 runs to 13 residues. Germline V gene data show CDR1 as MNHEY and CDR2 as SVGAGI. The CDR3 nucleotides are TGTGCCAGCAGTCCCGTCGAAGTCGGGGAGCTGTTTTTT. Protein: CASSPVEVGELFF.

The chain combines TRBV4-2 with TRBJ2-7; D unresolved. The CDR3 is 14 residues long. The V and J ends lost 0 bases and 0 bases respectively, with 6 bases between them. Germline V lookup: CDR1 LGHNA, CDR2 YNFKEQ. This CDR3 is CASSQEVRSYEQYF. CDR3 sequence (DNA): TGTGCCAGCAGCCAAGAAGTTCGCTCCTACGAGCAGTACTTC.

This clonotype was counted a few times. This chain connects TRBV7-8 to TRBJ2-1; TRBD2 might be the D (7 bases). The CDR3 is made up of 16 amino acids. V lost 5 bases to trimming and J lost 2 bases, with 16 bases between them. Per germline, CDR1 SGHVS and CDR2 FQNEAQ. In DNA, the CDR3 is TGTGCCAGCAGCAAAGATGGAGGGGGGGCCTACAATGAGCAGTTCTTC. This codes for CASSKDGGGAYNEQFF. Looking up the rest from reference TRBV7-8 and TRBJ2-1 gives the full variable domain: GAGVSQSPRYKVAKRGQDVALRCDPISGHVSLFWYQQALGQGPEFLTYFQNEAQLDKSGLPSDRFFAERPEGSVSTLKIQRTQQEDSAVYLCASSKDGGGAYNEQFFGPGTRLTVL.

This clonotype was observed many times. V is TRBV5-6 and J is TRBJ1-5; tentative D call: TRBD1 (5 bases). CDR1 is SGHDT, CDR2 YYEEEE, per germline. This CDR3 has 14 residues. Trimming left V 0 bases short and J 4 bases short, with 8 bases between. CDR3 nucleotide sequence: TGTGCCAGCAGCTTGGGCAGGGCAAATCAGCCCCAGCATTTT. It translates to CASSLGRANQPQHF.

This clonotype was seen more than once but under ten times. The genes are TRBV27 and TRBJ2-1; 7 bases are shared with TRBD2. CDR1 and CDR2 from the germline V gene are MNHEY and SMNVEV (reference sequence). With V trimmed by 1 base and J by 0 bases, 6 bases remained unmatched. The CDR3 has 17 residues. CDR3 loop: CASSLWGGESSYNEQFF. The CDR3 bases are TGTGCCAGCAGTTTATGGGGGGGGGAAAGCTCCTACAATGAGCAGTTCTTC.

In its sample, this clonotype was seen a few times. The chain carries TRBV5-1 and TRBJ1-2; TRBD1 might be the D (5 bases). The CDR3 has 13 residues. V lost 5 bases and J lost 0, with 8 bases in between. In germline, CDR1 is SGHRS, CDR2 YFSETQ. CDR3 in amino acids: CASRGEANYGYTF. The CDR3, as DNA: TGCGCCAGCAGAGGGGAGGCTAACTATGGCTACACCTTC.

This clonotype has a count of ten or more. This chain joins TRBV6-5 and TRBJ2-7; TRBD1 matches at 9 bases. Germline CDR1 reads MNHEY; CDR2 reads SVGAGI. The CDR3 has 15 residues. V shed 6 bases and J 4 bases; nucleotides not matched to a gene: 10. The CDR3 sequence is CASSYSGTGKYEQYF. CDR3 DNA: TGTGCCAGCAGCTATTCCGGGACAGGGAAATACGAGCAGTACTTC.

This clonotype showed up many times. The rearrangement uses TRBV7-2 and TRBJ1-2; no firm D call. The CDR3 has 14 amino acids. Germline values: CDR1 SGHTA, CDR2 FQGNSA. The ends were cut back, 5 bases at V and 4 bases at J, with 14 bases in the middle. In nucleotides, the CDR3 is TGTGCCAGCAGCACAACACAGTCTACCTATGGCTACACCTTC. Its translation: CASSTTQSTYGYTF.